Below, 10 T cell receptor beta chains from the same sample are listed, as sequenced in a study of T cell changes during pregnancy in multiple sclerosis. Sequencing used immunoSEQ multiplex PCR; TCRdb keeps in-frame clones, though not all of them. The sample records 65,000 to 90,000 clones, about 92% being singletons. Sequenced material: peripheral blood, taken in the third trimester of pregnancy. The source of these receptors is a female donor in good health, enrolled as a control in a pregnancy study.

CDR3 loop: CASRRDRDNQPQHF. CDR3 DNA sequence: TGTGCCAGCCGGCGGGACAGGGATAATCAGCCCCAGCATTTT. The chain has TRBV19 and TRBJ1-5; 9 bases fit TRBD1. V gave up 9 bases and J gave up 4 bases; unmatched junction bases: 7. Germline V gene sequence: CDR1 LNHDA, CDR2 SQIVND (reference sequence). This CDR3 is 14 amino acids long. Full variable domain (outside the CDR3, taken from reference TRBV19 and TRBJ1-5): DGGITQSPKYLFRKEGQNVTLSCEQNLNHDAMYWYRQDPGQGLRLIYYSQIVNDFQKGDIAEGYSVSREKKESFPLTVTSAQKNPTAFYLCASRRDRDNQPQHFGDGTRLSIL.

The genes are TRBV6-1 and TRBJ2-2, with 7 bases fitting TRBD2. CDR3 length: 14 amino acids. V was clipped by 3 bases and J by 5 bases; unmatched bases: 3. Germline CDR1 and CDR2: MNHNS and SASEGT. This chain's CDR3 is CASSERGRTGELFF. In DNA form, the CDR3 reads TGTGCCAGCAGTGAGCGGGGGAGGACCGGGGAGCTGTTTTTT.

This clone came up once. V and J are TRBV29-1 and TRBJ1-1; 7 nucleotides line up with TRBD1. This CDR3 has 15 residues. V trimming: 7 bases; J trimming: 1 base; junction bases outside the gene matches: 12. Germline lookup yields CDR1 SQVTM and CDR2 ANQGSEA. This chain's CDR3 is CSARGSGAPNTEAFF. CDR3 DNA sequence: TGCAGCGCCAGGGGGTCAGGGGCGCCGAACACTGAAGCTTTCTTT.

This clone was recorded only once. This sequence joins TRBV6-1 and TRBJ1-4, with 12 bases identical to TRBD1. The germline CDR1 and CDR2 sequences are MNHNS and SASEGT. The CDR3 sequence is 16 residues long. V gave up 3 bases and J gave up 8 bases; unmatched junction bases: 7. The CDR3 reads CASSDTSGTGGEKLFF. The CDR3 region has the DNA TGTGCCAGCAGTGACACCTCCGGGACAGGGGGCGAAAAACTGTTTTTT.

This chain uses TRBV4-1 with TRBJ2-1; unclear D gene. The CDR3 totals 15 residues. Germline values: CDR1 MGHRA, CDR2 YSYEKL. V dropped 3 bases and J dropped 0 bases, with 9 bases sitting between them. The CDR3 bases are TGCGCCAGCAGCCAGGCCACCTCCTCCTACAATGAGCAGTTCTTC. Residues: CASSQATSSYNEQFF.

This clone was found once. The rearrangement links TRBV2 to TRBJ1-5; 9 bases align to TRBD1. The germline CDR1 and CDR2 sequences are SNHLY and FYNNEI. This CDR3 spans 12 amino acids. The J segment lost 6 bases and the V segment lost 11 bases, leaving 5 bases of the junction unmatched. CDR3 sequence (DNA): TGTGCCGGGGGACAGGGAGTTCAGCCCCAGCATTTT. Its protein is CAGGQGVQPQHF.

V and J are TRBV5-4 and TRBJ1-2; 10 nucleotides agree with TRBD1. Germline V gene sequence: CDR1 SGHNT, CDR2 YYREEE (reference sequence). Trimming at V came to 3 bases and at J to 8 bases, leaving 7 bases not matched to a gene. This CDR3 has 14 residues. CDR3 DNA sequence: TGTGCCAGCAGCTGGGACAGGGGTGGGGACGGCTACACCTTC. Translating gives CASSWDRGGDGYTF.

This clone was recorded once. The chain carries TRBV28 and TRBJ1-4, with TRBD1 matching over 9 bases. V was pared by 7 bases and J by 8 bases, with 8 bases of the junction left unmatched. Germline V gene sequence: CDR1 MDHEN, CDR2 SYDVKM. This CDR3 is built from 14 residues. CDR3 coding DNA: TGTGCCAGCAACCAACAGGGGGCGGGGGAAAAACTGTTTTTT. Its translation is CASNQQGAGEKLFF.

The rearrangement uses TRBV7-2 and TRBJ2-7, with a possible D match to TRBD1 (5 bases). Trimming removed 5 bases from V and 6 bases from J, with 23 bases in between. CDR3 size: 16 residues. Per germline, CDR1 SGHTA and CDR2 FQGNSA. CDR3 sequence (DNA): TGTGCCAGCAGCCCCCCCCACCTCAGGGATAGAGCCGAGCAGTACTTC. Protein sequence: CASSPPHLRDRAEQYF.

This chain uses TRBV2 with TRBJ1-2; D uncertain. The CDR3 sequence is 14 residues long. V was cut by 2 bases and J by 9 bases, with 16 bases left in between. Germline lookup yields CDR1 SNHLY and CDR2 FYNNEI. CDR3 amino acids: CASSEYSTSRSYTF. The CDR3 region has the DNA TGTGCCAGCAGTGAATACAGCACCTCTCGTAGCTACACCTTC.